This TCR beta chain was observed in a study of blood T cell repertoires in COVID-19. The wider study: Acute and convalescent COVID-19 specimens originated in the United States, Italy and Spain. The cDNA or gDNA used as material had been derived from T cells, B-cell-depleted T cells, or PBMCs.

The junction had 8 bases not matched to a gene; V was cut back by 4 bases and J by 3 bases. The CDR3 spans 15 residues. Looked up from germline, CDR1 is MNHEY and CDR2 is SVGEGT. Per the authors' pipeline: Estimation of nucleated cell counts relied on the amplification of reference gene primers. Method: immunoSEQ multiplex PCR; TCRdb's copy keeps in-frame clones and lacks some. D and trimming come from the DNA, and the V and J calls and clone size come from that table. The sample has over 100,000 clones, around 89% seen once. The sample consisted of peripheral blood. The receptor's source is a human donor in a cohort sampled during active COVID-19. The chain recombines TRBV6-2 or TRBV6-3 with TRBJ2-7; 8 positions match TRBD2. The CDR3 spells CASSSGTSGGYEQYF. The CDR3 region has the DNA TGTGCCAGCAGTTCCGGGACTAGTGGGGGCTACGAGCAGTACTTC.